This T cell receptor beta chain came from a study of T cell repertoires in cytomegalovirus infection. Germline V gene data show CDR1 as SGHVS and CDR2 as FNYEAQ. The junction had 5 bases not matched to a gene; V was cut back by 4 bases and J by 2 bases. The CDR3 totals 16 residues. This clonotype was observed at least ten times. Its cognate antigen is unknown. TCRdb re-called the reads through MiXCR, storing one row per CDR3 protein. Among 700,000 to 900,000 distinct CDR3 sequences listed, just under 30% were seen once. The rearrangement joins TRBV7-6 to TRBJ2-3, with 11 nucleotides matching TRBD2. Sequencing was performed on cultured CD8+ T cells from PBMCs, taken from culture after CMV antigen stimulation. This clonotype was obtained from a human donor in good health (CMV status not recorded). Some clones in this sample may be carry-over from other donors' samples. This CDR3 is CASSSLTSGITDTQYF. The DNA for the CDR3 is TGTGCCAGCAGCTCGCTGACTAGCGGGATCACAGATACGCAGTATTTT.